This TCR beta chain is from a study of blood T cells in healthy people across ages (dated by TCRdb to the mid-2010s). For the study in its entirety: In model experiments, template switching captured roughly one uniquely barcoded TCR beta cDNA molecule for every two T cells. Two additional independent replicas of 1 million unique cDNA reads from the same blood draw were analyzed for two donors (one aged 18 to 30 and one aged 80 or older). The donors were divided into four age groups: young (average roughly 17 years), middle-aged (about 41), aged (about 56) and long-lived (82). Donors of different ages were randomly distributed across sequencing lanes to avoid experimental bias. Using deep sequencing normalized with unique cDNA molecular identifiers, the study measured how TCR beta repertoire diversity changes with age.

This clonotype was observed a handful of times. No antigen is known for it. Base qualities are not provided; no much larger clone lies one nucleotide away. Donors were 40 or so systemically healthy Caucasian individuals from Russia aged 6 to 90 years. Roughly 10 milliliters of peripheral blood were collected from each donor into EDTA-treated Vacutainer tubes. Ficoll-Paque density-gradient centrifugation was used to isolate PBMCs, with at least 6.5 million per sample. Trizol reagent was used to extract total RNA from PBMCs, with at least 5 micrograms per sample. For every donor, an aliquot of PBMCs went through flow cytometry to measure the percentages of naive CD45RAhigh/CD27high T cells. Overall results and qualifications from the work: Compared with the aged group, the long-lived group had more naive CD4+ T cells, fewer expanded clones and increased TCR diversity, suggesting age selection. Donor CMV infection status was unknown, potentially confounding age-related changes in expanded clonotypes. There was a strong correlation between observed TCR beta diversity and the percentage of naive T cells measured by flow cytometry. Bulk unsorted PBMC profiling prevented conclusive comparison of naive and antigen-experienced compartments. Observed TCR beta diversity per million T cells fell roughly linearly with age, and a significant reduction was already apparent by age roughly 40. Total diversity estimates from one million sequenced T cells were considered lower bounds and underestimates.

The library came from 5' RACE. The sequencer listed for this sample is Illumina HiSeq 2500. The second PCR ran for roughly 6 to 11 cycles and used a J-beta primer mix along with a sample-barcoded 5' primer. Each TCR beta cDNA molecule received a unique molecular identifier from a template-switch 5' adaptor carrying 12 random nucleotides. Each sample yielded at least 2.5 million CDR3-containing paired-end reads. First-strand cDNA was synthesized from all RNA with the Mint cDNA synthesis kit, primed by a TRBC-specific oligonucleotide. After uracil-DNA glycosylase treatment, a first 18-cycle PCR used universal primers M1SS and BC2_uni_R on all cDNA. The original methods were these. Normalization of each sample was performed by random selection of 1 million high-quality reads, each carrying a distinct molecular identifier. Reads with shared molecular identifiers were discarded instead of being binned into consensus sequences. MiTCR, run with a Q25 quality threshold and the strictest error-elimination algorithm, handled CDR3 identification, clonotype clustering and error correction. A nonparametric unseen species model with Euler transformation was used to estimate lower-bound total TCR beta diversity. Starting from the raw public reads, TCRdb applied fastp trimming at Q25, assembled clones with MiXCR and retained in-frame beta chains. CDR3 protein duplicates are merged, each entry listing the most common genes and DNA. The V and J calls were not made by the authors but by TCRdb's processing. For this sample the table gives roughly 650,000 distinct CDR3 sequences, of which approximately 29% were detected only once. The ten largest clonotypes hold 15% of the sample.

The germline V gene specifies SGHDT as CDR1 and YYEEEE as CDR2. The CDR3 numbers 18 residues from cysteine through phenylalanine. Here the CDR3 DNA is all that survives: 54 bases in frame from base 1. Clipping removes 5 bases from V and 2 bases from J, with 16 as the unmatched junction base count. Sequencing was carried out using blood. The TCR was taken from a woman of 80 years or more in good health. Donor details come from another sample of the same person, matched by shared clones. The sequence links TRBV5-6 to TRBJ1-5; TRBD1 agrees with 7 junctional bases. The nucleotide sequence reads TGTGCCAGCAGTCGACAGGGTTCGATATTAAATCGCAATCAGCCCCAGCATTTT. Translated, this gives CASSRQGSILNRNQPQHF.